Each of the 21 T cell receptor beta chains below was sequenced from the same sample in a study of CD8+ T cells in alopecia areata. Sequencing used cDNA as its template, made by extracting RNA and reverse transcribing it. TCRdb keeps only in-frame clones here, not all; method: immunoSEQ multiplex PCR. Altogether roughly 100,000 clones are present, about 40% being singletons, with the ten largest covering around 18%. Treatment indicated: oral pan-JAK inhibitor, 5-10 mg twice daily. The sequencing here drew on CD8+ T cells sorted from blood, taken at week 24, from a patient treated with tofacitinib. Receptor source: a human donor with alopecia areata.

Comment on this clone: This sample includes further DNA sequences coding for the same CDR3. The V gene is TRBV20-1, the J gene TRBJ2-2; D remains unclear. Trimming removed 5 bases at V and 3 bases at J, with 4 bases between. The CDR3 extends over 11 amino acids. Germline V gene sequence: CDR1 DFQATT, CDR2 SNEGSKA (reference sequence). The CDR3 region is CSAWDTGELFF. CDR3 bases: TGCAGTGCTTGGGACACCGGGGAGCTGTTTTTT.

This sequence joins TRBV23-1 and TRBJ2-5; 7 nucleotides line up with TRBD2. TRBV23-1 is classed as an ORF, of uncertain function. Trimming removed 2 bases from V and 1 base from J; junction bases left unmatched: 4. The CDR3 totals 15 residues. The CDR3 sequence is CASSQPRGVQETQYF. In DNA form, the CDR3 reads TGCGCCAGCAGTCAACCCCGGGGGGTCCAAGAGACCCAGTACTTC.

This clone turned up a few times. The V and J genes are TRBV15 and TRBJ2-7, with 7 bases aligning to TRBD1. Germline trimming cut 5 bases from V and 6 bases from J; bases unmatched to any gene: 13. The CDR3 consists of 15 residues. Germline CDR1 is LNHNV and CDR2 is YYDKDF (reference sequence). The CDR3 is CATSPRGNVEIEQYF. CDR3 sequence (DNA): TGTGCCACCAGCCCCAGGGGGAATGTTGAGATCGAGCAGTACTTC.

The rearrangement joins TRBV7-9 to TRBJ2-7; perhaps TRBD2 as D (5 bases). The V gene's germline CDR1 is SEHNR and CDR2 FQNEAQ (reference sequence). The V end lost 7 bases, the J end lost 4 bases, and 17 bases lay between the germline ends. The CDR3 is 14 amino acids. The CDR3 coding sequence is TGTGCCAGCATGGCGACGGGATCTCTGTACGAGCAGTACTTC. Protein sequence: CASMATGSLYEQYF.

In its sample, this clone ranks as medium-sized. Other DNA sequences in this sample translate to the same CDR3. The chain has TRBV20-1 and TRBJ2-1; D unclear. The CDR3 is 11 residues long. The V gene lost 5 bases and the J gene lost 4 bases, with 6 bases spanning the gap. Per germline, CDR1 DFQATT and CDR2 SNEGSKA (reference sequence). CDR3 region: CSAPLYNEQFF. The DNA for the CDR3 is TGCAGTGCTCCATTATACAATGAGCAGTTCTTC.

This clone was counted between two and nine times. Here the CDR3 reads CASSGTGGVNTEAFF. The CDR3 coding sequence is TGTGCCAGCAGCGGGACCGGGGGAGTAAACACTGAAGCTTTCTTT. The chain uses TRBV9 and TRBJ1-1; possible D gene TRBD1, 5 bases. V was clipped by 3 bases and J by 2 bases, with 14 bases between them. The CDR3 covers 15 residues. CDR1 SGDLS and CDR2 YYNGEE come from the germline V gene. Based on the CDR3 plus reference TRBV9 and TRBJ1-1, the full variable domain is DSGVTQTPKHLITATGQRVTLRCSPRSGDLSVYWYQQSLDQGLQFLIQYYNGEERAKGNILERFSAQQFPDLHSELNLSSLELGDSALYFCASSGTGGVNTEAFFGQGTRLTVV.

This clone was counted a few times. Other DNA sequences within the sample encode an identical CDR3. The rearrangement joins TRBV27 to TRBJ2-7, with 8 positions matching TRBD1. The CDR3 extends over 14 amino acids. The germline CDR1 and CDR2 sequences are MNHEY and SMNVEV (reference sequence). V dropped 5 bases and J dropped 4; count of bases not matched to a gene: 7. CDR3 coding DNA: TGTGCCAGCAGTACGGGGACAGGAAGTTACGAGCAGTACTTC. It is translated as CASSTGTGSYEQYF.

Here the CDR3 reads CASSTRDSGRDKGNEQYF. The CDR3 nucleotides are TGTGCCAGCAGCACAAGGGATAGCGGGAGGGATAAAGGCAACGAGCAGTACTTC. The chain couples TRBV7-9 to TRBJ2-7; 11 bases agree with TRBD2. Germline V gene sequence: CDR1 SEHNR, CDR2 FQNEAQ (reference sequence). The CDR3 runs 18 residues. Losses at the gene ends were 5 bases for V and 5 bases for J; bases not matched to a gene: 17. The complete variable domain, with remaining parts taken from reference TRBV7-9 and TRBJ2-7, reads DTGVSQNPRHKITKRGQNVTFRCDPISEHNRLYWYRQTLGQGPEFLTYFQNEAQLEKSRLLSDRFSAERPKGSFSTLEIQRTEQGDSAMYLCASSTRDSGRDKGNEQYFGPGTRLTVT.

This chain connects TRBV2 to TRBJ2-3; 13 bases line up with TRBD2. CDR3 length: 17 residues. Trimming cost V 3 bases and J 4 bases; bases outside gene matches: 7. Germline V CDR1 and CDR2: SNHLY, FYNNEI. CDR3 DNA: TGTGCCAGCAGTGACGGGGGACTAGCGGGAAAAGCAGATACGCAGTATTTT. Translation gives CASSDGGLAGKADTQYF. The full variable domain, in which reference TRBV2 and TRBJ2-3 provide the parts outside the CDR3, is EPEVTQTPSHQVTQMGQEVILRCVPISNHLYFYWYRQILGQKVEFLVSFYNNEISEKSEIFDDQFSVERPDGSNFTLKIRSTKLEDSAMYFCASSDGGLAGKADTQYFGPGTRLTVL.

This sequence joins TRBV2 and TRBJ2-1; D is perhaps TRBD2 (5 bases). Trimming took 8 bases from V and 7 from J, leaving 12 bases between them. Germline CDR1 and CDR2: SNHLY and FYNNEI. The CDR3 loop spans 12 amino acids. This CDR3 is CASLVTGNEQFF. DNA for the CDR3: TGTGCCAGCCTCGTAACGGGGAATGAGCAGTTCTTC. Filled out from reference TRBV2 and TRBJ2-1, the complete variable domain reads EPEVTQTPSHQVTQMGQEVILRCVPISNHLYFYWYRQILGQKVEFLVSFYNNEISEKSEIFDDQFSVERPDGSNFTLKIRSTKLEDSAMYFCASLVTGNEQFFGPGTRLTVL.

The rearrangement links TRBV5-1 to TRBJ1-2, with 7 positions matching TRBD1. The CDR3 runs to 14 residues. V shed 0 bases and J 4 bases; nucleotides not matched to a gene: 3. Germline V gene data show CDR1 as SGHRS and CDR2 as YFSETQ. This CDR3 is CASSLGDSLYGYTF. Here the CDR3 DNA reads TGCGCCAGCAGCTTGGGGGACAGCCTCTATGGCTACACCTTC.

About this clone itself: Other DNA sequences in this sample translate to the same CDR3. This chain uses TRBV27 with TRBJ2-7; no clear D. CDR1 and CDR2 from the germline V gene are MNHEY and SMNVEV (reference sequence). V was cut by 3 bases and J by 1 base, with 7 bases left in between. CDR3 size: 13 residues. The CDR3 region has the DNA TGTGCCAGCAGTTTTGCCGGGTCCTACGAGCAGTACTTC. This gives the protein CASSFAGSYEQYF.

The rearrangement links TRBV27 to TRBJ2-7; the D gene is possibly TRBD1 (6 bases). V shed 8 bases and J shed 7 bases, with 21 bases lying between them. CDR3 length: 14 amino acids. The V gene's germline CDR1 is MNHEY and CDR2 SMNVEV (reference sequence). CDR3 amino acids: CASGGRGLSEEQYF. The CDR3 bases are TGTGCCAGCGGGGGAAGGGGGTTGTCGGAAGAGCAGTACTTC.

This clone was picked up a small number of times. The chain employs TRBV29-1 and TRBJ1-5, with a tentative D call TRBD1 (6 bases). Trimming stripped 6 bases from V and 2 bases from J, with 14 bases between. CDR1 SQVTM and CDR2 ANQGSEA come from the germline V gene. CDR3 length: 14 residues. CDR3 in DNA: TGCAGCGTCTTACAGGGAGGTGGCAATCAGCCCCAGCATTTT. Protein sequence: CSVLQGGGNQPQHF.

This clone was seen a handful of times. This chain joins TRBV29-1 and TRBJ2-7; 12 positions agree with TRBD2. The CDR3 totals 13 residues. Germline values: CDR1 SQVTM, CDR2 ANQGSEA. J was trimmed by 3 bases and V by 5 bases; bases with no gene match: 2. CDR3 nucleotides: TGCAGCGTTATGACTAGCGGGAGCTACGAGCAGTACTTC. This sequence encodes CSVMTSGSYEQYF.

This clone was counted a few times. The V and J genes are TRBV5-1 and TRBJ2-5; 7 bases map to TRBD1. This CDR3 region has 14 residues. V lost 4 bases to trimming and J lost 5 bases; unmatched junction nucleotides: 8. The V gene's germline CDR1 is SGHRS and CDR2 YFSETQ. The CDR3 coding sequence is TGCGCCAGCAGCACAAACAGGGGCTTGGAGACCCAGTACTTC. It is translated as CASSTNRGLETQYF.

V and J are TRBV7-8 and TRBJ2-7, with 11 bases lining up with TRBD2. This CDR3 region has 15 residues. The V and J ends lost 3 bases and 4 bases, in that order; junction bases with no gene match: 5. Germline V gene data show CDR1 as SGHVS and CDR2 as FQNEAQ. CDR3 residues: CASSLTSGKAYEQYF. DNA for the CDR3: TGTGCCAGCAGCTTGACTAGCGGGAAAGCATACGAGCAGTACTTC.

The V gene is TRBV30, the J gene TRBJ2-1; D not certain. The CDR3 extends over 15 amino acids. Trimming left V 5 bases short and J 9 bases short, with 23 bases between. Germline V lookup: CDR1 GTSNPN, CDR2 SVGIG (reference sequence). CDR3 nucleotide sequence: TGTGCCTGGGGACCCACGGACCCCTTGTCCGTTGAGCAGTTCTTC. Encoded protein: CAWGPTDPLSVEQFF.

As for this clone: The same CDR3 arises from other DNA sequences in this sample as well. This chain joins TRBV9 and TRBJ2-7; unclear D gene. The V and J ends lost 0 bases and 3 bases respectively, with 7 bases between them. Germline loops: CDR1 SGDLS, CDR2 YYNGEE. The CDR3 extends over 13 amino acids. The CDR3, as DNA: TGTGCCAGCAGCGTAGGGCAGAACTACGAGCAGTACTTC. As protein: CASSVGQNYEQYF.

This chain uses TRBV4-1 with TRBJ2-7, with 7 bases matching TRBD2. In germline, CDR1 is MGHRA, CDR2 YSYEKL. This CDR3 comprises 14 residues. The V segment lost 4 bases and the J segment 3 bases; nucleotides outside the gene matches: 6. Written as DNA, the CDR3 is TGCGCCAGCAGCCCACGGACTAGAGACTACGAGCAGTACTTC. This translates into CASSPRTRDYEQYF.

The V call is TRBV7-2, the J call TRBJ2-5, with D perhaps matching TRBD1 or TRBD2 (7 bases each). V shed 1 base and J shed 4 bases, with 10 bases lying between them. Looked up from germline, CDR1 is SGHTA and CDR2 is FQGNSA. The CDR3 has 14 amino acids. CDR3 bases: TGTGCCAGCAGCTTAGTCAGGGGGGGAGAGACCCAGTACTTC. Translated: CASSLVRGGETQYF.